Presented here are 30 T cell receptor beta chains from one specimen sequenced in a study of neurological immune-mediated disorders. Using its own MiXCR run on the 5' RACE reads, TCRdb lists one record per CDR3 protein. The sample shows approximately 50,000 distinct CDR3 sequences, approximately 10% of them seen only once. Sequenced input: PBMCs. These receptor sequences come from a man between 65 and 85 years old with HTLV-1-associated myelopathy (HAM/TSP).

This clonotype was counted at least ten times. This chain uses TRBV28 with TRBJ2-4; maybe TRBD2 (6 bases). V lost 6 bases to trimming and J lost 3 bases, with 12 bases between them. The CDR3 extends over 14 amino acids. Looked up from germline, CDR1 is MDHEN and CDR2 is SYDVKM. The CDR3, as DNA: TGTGCCAGCAGCAGGTGGGGAGGCAAAAACATTCAGTACTTC. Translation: CASSRWGGKNIQYF.

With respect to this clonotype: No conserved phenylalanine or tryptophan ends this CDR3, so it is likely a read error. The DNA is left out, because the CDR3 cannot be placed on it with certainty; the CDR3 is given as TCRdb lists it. CDR3 in amino acids: CSAREKVQGYELYL. The rearrangement joins TRBV20-1 to TRBJ2-7; TRBD1 was called by the table and not checked on the DNA. In germline, CDR1 is DFQATT, CDR2 SNEGSKA (reference sequence). The CDR3 is 14 residues long, counting both termini.

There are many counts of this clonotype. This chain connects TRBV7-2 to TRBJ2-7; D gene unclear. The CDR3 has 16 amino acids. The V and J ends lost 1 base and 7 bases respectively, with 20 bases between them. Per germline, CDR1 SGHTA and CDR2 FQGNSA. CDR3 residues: CASSLVRPQSVGEQYF. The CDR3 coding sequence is TGTGCCAGCAGCTTAGTTAGACCCCAATCGGTGGGGGAGCAGTACTTC. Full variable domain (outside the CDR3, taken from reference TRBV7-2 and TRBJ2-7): GAGVSQSPSNKVTEKGKDVELRCDPISGHTALYWYRQSLGQGLEFLIYFQGNSAPDKSGLPSDRFSAERTGGSVSTLTIQRTQQEDSAVYLCASSLVRPQSVGEQYFGPGTRLTVT.

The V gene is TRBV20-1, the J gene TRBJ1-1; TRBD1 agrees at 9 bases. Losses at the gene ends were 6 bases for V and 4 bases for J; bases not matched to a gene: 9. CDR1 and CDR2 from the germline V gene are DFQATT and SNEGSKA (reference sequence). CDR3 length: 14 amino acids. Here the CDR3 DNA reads TGCAGTGCCCCGGGACAGGGAAAATTCACTGAAGCTTTCTTT. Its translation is CSAPGQGKFTEAFF.

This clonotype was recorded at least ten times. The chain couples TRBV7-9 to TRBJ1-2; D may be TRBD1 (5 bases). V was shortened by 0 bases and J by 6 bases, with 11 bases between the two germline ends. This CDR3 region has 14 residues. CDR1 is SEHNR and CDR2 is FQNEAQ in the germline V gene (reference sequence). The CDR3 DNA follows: TGTGCCAGCAGCTTAGCGATCAGGGTTGATGGCTACACCTTC. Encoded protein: CASSLAIRVDGYTF.

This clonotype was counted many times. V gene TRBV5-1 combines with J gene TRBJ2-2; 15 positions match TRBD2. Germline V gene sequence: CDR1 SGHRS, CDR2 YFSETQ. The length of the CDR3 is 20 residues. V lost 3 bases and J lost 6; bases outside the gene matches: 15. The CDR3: CASSSPTGTSGRLVPGELFF. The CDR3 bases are TGCGCCAGCAGCTCGCCAACCGGGACTAGCGGGAGGCTGGTTCCCGGGGAGCTGTTTTTT.

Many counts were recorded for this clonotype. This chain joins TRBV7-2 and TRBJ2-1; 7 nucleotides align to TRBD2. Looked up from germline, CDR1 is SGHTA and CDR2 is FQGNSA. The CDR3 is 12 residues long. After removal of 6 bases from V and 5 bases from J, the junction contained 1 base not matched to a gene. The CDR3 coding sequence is TGTGCCAGCAGGCGGGGGAACAATGAGCAGTTCTTC. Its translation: CASRRGNNEQFF.

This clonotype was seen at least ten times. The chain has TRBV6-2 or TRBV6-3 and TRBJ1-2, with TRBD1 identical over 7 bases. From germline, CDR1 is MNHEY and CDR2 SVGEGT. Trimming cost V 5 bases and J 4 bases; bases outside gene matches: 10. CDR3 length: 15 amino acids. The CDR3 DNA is TGTGCCAGCAGTCTCCGGGACAGTCCTCTCTATGGCTACACCTTC. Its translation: CASSLRDSPLYGYTF.

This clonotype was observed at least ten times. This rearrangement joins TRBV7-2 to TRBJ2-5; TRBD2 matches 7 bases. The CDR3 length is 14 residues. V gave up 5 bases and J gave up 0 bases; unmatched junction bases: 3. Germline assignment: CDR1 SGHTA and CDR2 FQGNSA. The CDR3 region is CASSRGSNQETQYF. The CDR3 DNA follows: TGTGCCAGCAGCCGCGGGAGCAACCAAGAGACCCAGTACTTC.

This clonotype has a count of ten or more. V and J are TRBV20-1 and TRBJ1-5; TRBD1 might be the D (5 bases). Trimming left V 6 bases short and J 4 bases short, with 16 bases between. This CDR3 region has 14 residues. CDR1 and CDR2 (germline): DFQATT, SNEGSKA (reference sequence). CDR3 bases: TGCAGTGCCAATGCCGGGACGGGGAATCAGCCCCAGCATTTT. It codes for CSANAGTGNQPQHF.

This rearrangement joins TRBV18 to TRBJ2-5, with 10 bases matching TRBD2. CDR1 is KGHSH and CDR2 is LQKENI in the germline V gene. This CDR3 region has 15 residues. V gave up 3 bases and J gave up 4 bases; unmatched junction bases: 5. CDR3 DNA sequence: TGTGCCAGCTCACCGGCGGTAGCGGGAGGAGAGACCCAGTACTTC. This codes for CASSPAVAGGETQYF.

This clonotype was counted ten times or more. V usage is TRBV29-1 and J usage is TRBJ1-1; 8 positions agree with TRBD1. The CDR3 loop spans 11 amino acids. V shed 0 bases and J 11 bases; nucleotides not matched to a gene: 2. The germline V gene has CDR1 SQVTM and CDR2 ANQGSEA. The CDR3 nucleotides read TGCAGCGTTGAAGACGGACAGGGCGCTTTCTTT. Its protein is CSVEDGQGAFF.

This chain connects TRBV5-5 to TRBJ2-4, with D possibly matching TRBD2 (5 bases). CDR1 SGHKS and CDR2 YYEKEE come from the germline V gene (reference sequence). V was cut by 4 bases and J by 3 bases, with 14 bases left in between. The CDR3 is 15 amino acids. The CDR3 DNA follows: TGTGCCAGCAGCCCCACTCCAGCGGACAAAAACATTCAGTACTTC. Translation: CASSPTPADKNIQYF.

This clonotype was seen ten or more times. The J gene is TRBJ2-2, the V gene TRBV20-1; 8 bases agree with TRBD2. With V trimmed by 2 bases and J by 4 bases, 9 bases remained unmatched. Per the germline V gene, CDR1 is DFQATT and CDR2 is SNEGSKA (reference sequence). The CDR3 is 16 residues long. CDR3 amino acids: CSARLASGSPTGELFF. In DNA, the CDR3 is TGCAGTGCTAGATTAGCAAGCGGGAGTCCCACCGGGGAGCTGTTTTTT.

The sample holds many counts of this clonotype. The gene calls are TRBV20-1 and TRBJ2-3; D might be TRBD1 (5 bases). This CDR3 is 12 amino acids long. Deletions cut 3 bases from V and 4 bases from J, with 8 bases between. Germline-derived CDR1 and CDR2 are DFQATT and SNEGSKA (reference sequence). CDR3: CSARPRADTQYF. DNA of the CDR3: TGCAGTGCTAGGCCCAGGGCAGATACGCAGTATTTT.

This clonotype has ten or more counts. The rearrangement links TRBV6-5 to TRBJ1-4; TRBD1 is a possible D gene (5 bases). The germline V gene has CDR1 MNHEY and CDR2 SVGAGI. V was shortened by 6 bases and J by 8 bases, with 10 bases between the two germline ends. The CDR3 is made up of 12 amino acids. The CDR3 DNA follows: TGTGCCAGCAGGAGGGGAGGCGAAAAACTGTTTTTT. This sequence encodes CASRRGGEKLFF.

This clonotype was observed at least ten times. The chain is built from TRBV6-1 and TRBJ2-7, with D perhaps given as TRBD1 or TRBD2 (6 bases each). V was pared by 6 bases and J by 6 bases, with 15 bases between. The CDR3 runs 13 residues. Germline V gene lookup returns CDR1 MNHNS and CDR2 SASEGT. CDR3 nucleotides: TGTGCCAGCAGGAAGGACTGGGGGGCCGAGCAGTACTTC. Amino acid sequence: CASRKDWGAEQYF.

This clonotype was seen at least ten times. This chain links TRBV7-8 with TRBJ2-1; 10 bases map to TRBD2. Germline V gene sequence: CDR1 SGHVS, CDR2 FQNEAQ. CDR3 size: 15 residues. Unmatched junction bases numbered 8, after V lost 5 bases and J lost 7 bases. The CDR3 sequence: CASSLWTSGPNEQFF. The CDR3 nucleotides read TGTGCCAGCAGCCTTTGGACTAGCGGCCCTAATGAGCAGTTCTTC.

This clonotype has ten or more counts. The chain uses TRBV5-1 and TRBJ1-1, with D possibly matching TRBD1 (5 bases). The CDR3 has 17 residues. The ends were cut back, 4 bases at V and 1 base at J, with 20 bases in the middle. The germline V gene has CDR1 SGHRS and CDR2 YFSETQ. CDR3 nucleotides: TGCGCCAGCAGCCAAGAGCTACCGGGACTAACGAACACTGAAGCTTTCTTT. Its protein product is CASSQELPGLTNTEAFF.

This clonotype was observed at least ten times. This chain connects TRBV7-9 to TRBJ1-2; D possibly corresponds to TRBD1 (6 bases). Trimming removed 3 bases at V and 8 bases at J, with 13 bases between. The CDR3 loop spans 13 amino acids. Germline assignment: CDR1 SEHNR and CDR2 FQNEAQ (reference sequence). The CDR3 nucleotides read TGTGCCAGCAGCTTTGGGGGGCTTGGAGGCTACACCTTC. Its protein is CASSFGGLGGYTF.

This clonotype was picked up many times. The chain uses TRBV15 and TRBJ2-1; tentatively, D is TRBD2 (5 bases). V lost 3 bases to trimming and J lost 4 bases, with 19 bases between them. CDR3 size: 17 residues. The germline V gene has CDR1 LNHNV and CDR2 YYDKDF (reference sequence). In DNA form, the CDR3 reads TGTGCCACCAGCAGGCCCTGGCCAGCGGAGTCTTACAATGAGCAGTTCTTC. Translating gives CATSRPWPAESYNEQFF. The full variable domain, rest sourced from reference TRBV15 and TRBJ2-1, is DAMVIQNPRYQVTQFGKPVTLSCSQTLNHNVMYWYQQKSSQAPKLLFHYYDKDFNNEADTPDNFQSRRPNTSFCFLDIRSPGLGDTAMYLCATSRPWPAESYNEQFFGPGTRLTVL.

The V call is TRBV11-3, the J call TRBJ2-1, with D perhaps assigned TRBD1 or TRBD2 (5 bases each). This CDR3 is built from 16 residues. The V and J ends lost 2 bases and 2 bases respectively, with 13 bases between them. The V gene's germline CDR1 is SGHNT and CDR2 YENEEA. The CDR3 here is CASSLWGTGTYNEQFF. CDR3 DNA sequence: TGTGCCAGCAGCTTATGGGGGACGGGCACCTACAATGAGCAGTTCTTC.

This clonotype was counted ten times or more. This CDR3 is CASSLEGLIIPLHF. The CDR3 DNA is TGTGCCAGCAGCTTAGAGGGGTTAATTATACCCCTCCACTTT. The chain couples TRBV11-2 to TRBJ1-6; D remains unclear. CDR1 and CDR2 (germline): SGHAT, FQNNGV. V dropped 0 bases and J dropped 12 bases, with 12 bases sitting between them. The CDR3 length is 14 residues.

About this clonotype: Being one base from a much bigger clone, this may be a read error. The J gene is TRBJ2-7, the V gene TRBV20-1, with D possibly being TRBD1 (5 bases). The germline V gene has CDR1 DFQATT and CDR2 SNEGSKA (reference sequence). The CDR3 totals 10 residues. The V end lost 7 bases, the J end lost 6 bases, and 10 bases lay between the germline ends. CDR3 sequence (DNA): TGCAGTGAGGGGCTCACCGAGCAGTACTTC. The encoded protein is CSEGLTEQYF.

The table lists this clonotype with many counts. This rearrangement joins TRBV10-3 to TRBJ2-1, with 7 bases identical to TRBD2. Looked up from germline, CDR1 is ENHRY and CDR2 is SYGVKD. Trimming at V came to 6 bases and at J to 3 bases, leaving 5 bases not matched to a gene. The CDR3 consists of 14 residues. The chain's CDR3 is CAIREAGVYNEQFF. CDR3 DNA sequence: TGTGCCATCAGGGAGGCGGGAGTCTACAATGAGCAGTTCTTC.

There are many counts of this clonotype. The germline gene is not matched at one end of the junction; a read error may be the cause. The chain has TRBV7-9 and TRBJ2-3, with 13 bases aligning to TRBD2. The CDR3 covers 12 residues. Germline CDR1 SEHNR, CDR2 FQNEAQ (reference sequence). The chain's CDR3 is CASSSGLAGAHF. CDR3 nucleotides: TGTGCCAGCAGCTCTGGACTAGCGGGAGCCCATTTT.

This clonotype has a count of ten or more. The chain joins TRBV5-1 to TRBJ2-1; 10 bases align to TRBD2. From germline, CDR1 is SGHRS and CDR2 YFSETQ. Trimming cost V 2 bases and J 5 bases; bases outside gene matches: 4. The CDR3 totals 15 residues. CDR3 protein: CASSFRAGGDNEQFF. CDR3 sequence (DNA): TGCGCCAGCAGCTTCAGAGCGGGAGGGGACAATGAGCAGTTCTTC.

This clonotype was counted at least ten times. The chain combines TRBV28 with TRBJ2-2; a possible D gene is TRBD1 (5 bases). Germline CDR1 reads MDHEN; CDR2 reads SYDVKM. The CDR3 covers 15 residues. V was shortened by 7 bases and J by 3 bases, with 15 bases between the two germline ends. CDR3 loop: CASMSAGYDTGELFF. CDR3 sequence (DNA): TGTGCCAGCATGTCAGCAGGGTATGACACCGGGGAGCTGTTTTTT.

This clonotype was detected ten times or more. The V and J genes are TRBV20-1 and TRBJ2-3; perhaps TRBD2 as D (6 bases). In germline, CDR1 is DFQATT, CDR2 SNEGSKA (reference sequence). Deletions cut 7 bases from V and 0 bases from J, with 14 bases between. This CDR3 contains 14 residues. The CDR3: CSVNSGGSTDTQYF. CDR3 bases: TGCAGTGTCAATAGCGGAGGAAGCACAGATACGCAGTATTTT.

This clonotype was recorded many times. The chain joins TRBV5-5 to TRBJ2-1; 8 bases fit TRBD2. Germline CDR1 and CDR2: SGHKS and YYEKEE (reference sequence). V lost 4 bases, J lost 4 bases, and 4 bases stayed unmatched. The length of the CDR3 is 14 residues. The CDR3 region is CASSLSGEYNEQFF. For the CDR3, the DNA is TGTGCCAGCAGCCTTAGCGGGGAGTACAATGAGCAGTTCTTC.